This TCR beta chain was recorded in a study of T cells in women clearing cervical HPV infection. Study overall: Cases were women with histologically confirmed HPV16-related CIN3 or worse, including 2 invasive cancers. Case blood was drawn when the lesion was first found; control blood after infection became undetectable. General study points: CIN3+ cases had significantly higher TCR repertoire richness than controls, but evenness did not differ.

TCRdb's copy holds only in-frame clones and misses some; the assay was immunoSEQ multiplex PCR. The sample table sets out around 39,000 clones. About this clone itself: The antigen remains undetermined. The CDR3 goes on 3 residues after the read ends, and that part is filled in from the germline J gene.

The J segment lost 2 bases and the V segment lost 6 bases, leaving 7 bases of the junction unmatched. Germline V gene lookup returns CDR1 SNHLY and CDR2 FYNNEI. The CDR3 has 15 residues. V usage is TRBV2 and J usage is TRBJ2-3, with 8 bases lining up with TRBD1. The source material was blood buffy coat. The sequence came from a woman aged 18 to 75 with a cervical HPV16 infection that either progressed to CIN3+ or cleared (not recorded which). The sequenced part of the CDR3 DNA is TGTGCCAGCAGCCGGACAGGGTCTAACACAGATACG. It codes for CASSRTGSNTDT. The entire CDR3 sequence reads CASSRTGSNTDTQYF.